What follows is one TCR beta chain and its context. The V segment lost 0 bases and the J segment 4 bases; nucleotides outside the gene matches: 6. This CDR3 contains 16 residues. Germline CDR1 SGHRS, CDR2 YFSETQ. Healthy HIV-negative adults with no recent acute infections or vaccinations were recruited as donors. This sample was included in a study of shared clonotypes between healthy human individuals. Profiling relied on immunoSEQ multiplex PCR, and the TCRdb table lists in-frame clones only, not all of them. The table has about 1 million clones, under 80% seen once. The rearrangement links TRBV5-1 to TRBJ2-2; 7 bases match TRBD1. The source material was memory CD4+ T cells sorted from blood. Subset given: CD45RA-negative fraction. The receptor comes from a man between 18 and 35 years old in good health. CDR3 protein: CASSLAVAGGTGELFF. In DNA, the CDR3 is TGCGCCAGCAGCTTGGCCGTGGCAGGGGGCACCGGGGAGCTGTTTTTT.